This entry lists 29 T cell receptor beta chains sequenced from one sample in a study of OX40 agonist ivuxolimab in advanced cancers. The repertoire was sequenced with immunoSEQ multiplex PCR; TCRdb's copy has only in-frame clones and lacks some. Seen here are some 90,000 clones, 80% to 90% observed once, and the top ten hold roughly 4%. The source was CD4+ or CD8+ T cells sorted from blood, collected in a trial of the OX40 agonist ivuxolimab. Receptors originate from an adult with an advanced solid tumor such as melanoma, head and neck, liver or kidney cancer.

The V gene is TRBV20-1, the J gene TRBJ2-5; no clear D gene. With 1 base removed from V and 1 base from J, the gap between germline ends came to 1 base. The CDR3 loop spans 11 amino acids. CDR1 is DFQATT, CDR2 SNEGSKA, per germline (reference sequence). The CDR3 DNA reads as TGCAGTGCTAGAGGCCAAGAGACCCAGTACTTC. Amino acid sequence: CSARGQETQYF.

The J gene is TRBJ1-4, the V gene TRBV6-5; D might be TRBD1 (6 bases). The CDR3 spans 13 residues. Germline CDR1 reads MNHEY; CDR2 reads SVGAGI. The V end lost 8 bases, the J end lost 7 bases, and 14 bases lay between the germline ends. The CDR3 sequence is CASRPGVGEKLFF. DNA for the CDR3: TGTGCCAGCCGGCCAGGGGTGGGTGAAAAACTGTTTTTT.

This clone was detected only a few times. The rearrangement joins TRBV4-1 to TRBJ2-3, with 7 positions matching TRBD2. Germline loops: CDR1 MGHRA, CDR2 YSYEKL. The CDR3 runs to 16 residues. V was clipped by 0 bases and J by 7 bases; unmatched bases: 10. As DNA, the CDR3 is TGCGCCAGCAGCCAAGAATCCCTAGCGGAGATCTATACGCAGTATTTT. Protein sequence: CASSQESLAEIYTQYF.

The sample holds a few counts of this clone. The chain employs TRBV6-1 and TRBJ1-2; D may be TRBD1 (6 bases). Germline V gene data show CDR1 as MNHNS and CDR2 as SASEGT. The CDR3 sequence is 15 residues long. The V and J ends lost 3 bases and 8 bases respectively, with 19 bases between them. CDR3 loop: CASSEGGHEGWGYTF. In DNA, the CDR3 is TGTGCCAGCAGTGAGGGGGGACACGAGGGCTGGGGCTACACCTTC.

V and J are TRBV28 and TRBJ1-1, with no clear D. Trimming removed 4 bases from V and 2 bases from J, with 11 bases in between. Germline V gene lookup returns CDR1 MDHEN and CDR2 SYDVKM. The CDR3 spans 14 residues. The CDR3 protein is CASSSRLPNTEAFF. DNA for the CDR3: TGTGCCAGCAGTTCGCGTCTGCCTAACACTGAAGCTTTCTTT.

This clone appeared a single time. J is TRBJ2-5 and V is TRBV25-1; no reliable D call. V lost 1 base, J lost 1 base, and 13 bases lay in between. The CDR3 is 16 residues long. In germline, CDR1 is MGHDK, CDR2 SYGVNS. As DNA, the CDR3 is TGTGCCAGCAGTGAATTGATTAAGGGCTTCCAAGAGACCCAGTACTTC. Encoded protein: CASSELIKGFQETQYF.

This sequence joins TRBV19 and TRBJ2-1, with 8 positions matching TRBD2. V shed 6 bases and J 8 bases; nucleotides not matched to a gene: 9. This CDR3 has 14 residues. Per the germline V gene, CDR1 is LNHDA and CDR2 is SQIVND (reference sequence). The CDR3 reads CASSRGLAVDEQFF. In nucleotides, the CDR3 is TGTGCCAGTAGCCGAGGACTAGCTGTCGATGAGCAGTTCTTC.

The V gene is TRBV5-4, the J gene TRBJ2-2; weak D call: TRBD2 (6 bases). Germline lookup yields CDR1 SGHNT and CDR2 YYREEE (reference sequence). The CDR3 is 15 amino acids. The V end lost 2 bases, the J end lost 4 bases, and 12 bases lay between the germline ends. For the CDR3, the DNA is TGTGCCAGCAGCTTACTTACGGGAGTCACCGGGGAGCTGTTTTTT. Protein: CASSLLTGVTGELFF. Full variable domain (rest looked up from reference TRBV5-4 and TRBJ2-2): ETGVTQSPTHLIKTRGQQVTLRCSSQSGHNTVSWYQQALGQGPQFIFQYYREEENGRGNFPPRFSGLQFPNYSSELNVNALELDDSALYLCASSLLTGVTGELFFGEGSRLTVL.

The rearrangement joins TRBV15 to TRBJ2-5; D is perhaps TRBD1 or TRBD2 (5 bases each). The CDR3 length is 16 residues. V was trimmed by 0 bases and J by 5 bases, leaving 16 bases between them. CDR1 is LNHNV, CDR2 YYDKDF, per germline (reference sequence). The CDR3 here is CATSRDLGVGEETQYF. The CDR3 region has the DNA TGTGCCACCAGCAGAGATCTAGGTGTGGGGGAGGAGACCCAGTACTTC.

The V gene is TRBV5-8, the J gene TRBJ2-3; 7 bases are shared with TRBD1. Trimming took 1 base from V and 2 from J; bases not matched to a gene: 10. The germline V gene has CDR1 SGHTS and CDR2 YDEGEE. This CDR3 region has 17 residues. The CDR3 sequence: CASSLNGWTGITDTQYF. Written as DNA, the CDR3 is TGTGCCAGCAGCTTGAATGGCTGGACAGGAATCACAGATACGCAGTATTTT.

The gene calls are TRBV7-9 and TRBJ1-2, with 8 bases identical to TRBD1. V was pared by 6 bases and J by 4 bases, with 10 bases of the junction left unmatched. The CDR3 is 15 amino acids. CDR1 and CDR2 from the germline V gene are SEHNR and FQNEAQ (reference sequence). The CDR3 DNA reads as TGTGCCAGCAGAAGAGCGGCGGGGACAGGCTATGGCTACACCTTC. This gives the protein CASRRAAGTGYGYTF.

The chain employs TRBV7-2 and TRBJ1-1; D is undetermined. Germline CDR1 is SGHTA and CDR2 is FQGNSA. V dropped 3 bases and J dropped 4 bases, with 6 bases sitting between them. CDR3 length: 12 residues. CDR3 DNA: TGTGCCAGCAGCTTCCCTAGCACTGAAGCTTTCTTT. It yields the protein CASSFPSTEAFF.

The rearrangement uses TRBV28 and TRBJ1-5; D remains unclear. Trimming left V 7 bases short and J 4 bases short, with 8 bases between. Germline CDR1 is MDHEN and CDR2 is SYDVKM. This CDR3 comprises 12 residues. The CDR3 here is CASKRANQPQHF. CDR3 in DNA: TGTGCCAGCAAACGGGCTAATCAGCCCCAGCATTTT.

V and J are TRBV25-1 and TRBJ1-1, with 7 positions matching TRBD1. Germline lookup yields CDR1 MGHDK and CDR2 SYGVNS. The CDR3 is 13 amino acids. Germline trimming cut 4 bases from V and 4 bases from J; bases unmatched to any gene: 3. The CDR3 nucleotides read TGTGCCAGCAGTGGGGGGACAGCCACTGAAGCTTTCTTT. Translation gives CASSGGTATEAFF.

The sample holds one count of this clone. V is TRBV27 and J is TRBJ1-2; D gene uncertain. Germline V lookup: CDR1 MNHEY, CDR2 SMNVEV (reference sequence). The length of the CDR3 is 13 residues. Trimming took off 5 bases at V and 1 base at J, with 8 bases between the two ends. The CDR3 DNA reads TGTGCCAGCAGTCCCGACATTAACTATGGCTACACCTTC. Translated: CASSPDINYGYTF.

This rearrangement joins TRBV7-9 to TRBJ2-7, with 10 bases that match TRBD2. The length of the CDR3 is 17 residues. Germline V gene sequence: CDR1 SEHNR, CDR2 FQNEAQ (reference sequence). V dropped 1 base and J dropped 5; count of bases not matched to a gene: 11. DNA of the CDR3: TGTGCCAGCAGCTTAGAGGACGTTTGGCTAGCGGGAGACGAGCAGTACTTC. It yields the protein CASSLEDVWLAGDEQYF.

The chain links TRBV5-6 to TRBJ2-3, with 11 bases fitting TRBD1. Germline V gives CDR1 SGHDT, CDR2 YYEEEE. V lost 3 bases to trimming and J lost 2 bases; unmatched junction nucleotides: 5. The CDR3 length is 16 residues. CDR3 loop: CASSWDRGGDTDTQYF. The CDR3 DNA follows: TGTGCCAGCAGCTGGGACAGGGGGGGGGACACAGATACGCAGTATTTT.

The chain employs TRBV19 and TRBJ2-1; D is unresolved. Trimming cost V 0 bases and J 1 base, with 7 bases left between them. This CDR3 comprises 15 residues. CDR1 and CDR2 from the germline V gene are LNHDA and SQIVND (reference sequence). CDR3 sequence: CASSIDPQSYNEQFF. The CDR3 DNA reads as TGTGCCAGTAGTATAGACCCCCAATCCTACAATGAGCAGTTCTTC.

This clone came up many times. V is TRBV7-7 and J is TRBJ2-2, with D possibly TRBD1 on 6 matching bases. CDR1 SSHAT and CDR2 FNYEAQ come from the germline V gene (reference sequence). This CDR3 is built from 14 residues. V lost 1 base and J lost 7, with 10 bases in between. The CDR3 protein is CASSLDGGDGELFF. CDR3 nucleotide sequence: TGTGCCAGCAGCTTAGATGGGGGCGACGGGGAGCTGTTTTTT.

This clone is a singleton in its sample. The rearrangement uses TRBV10-3 and TRBJ1-3; no clear D. Trimming shortened V by 10 bases and J by 1 base, and 14 bases separated the two germline ends. The germline V gene encodes CDR1 ENHRY and CDR2 SYGVKD. The CDR3 runs 14 residues. Here the CDR3 DNA reads TGTGCCACCGCCCCGGGATTGTCTGGAAACACCATATATTTT. Protein product: CATAPGLSGNTIYF.

The CDR3 protein is CASSRQGLDTDTQYF. The CDR3 DNA reads as TGTGCCAGTTCCCGGCAGGGCCTGGACACAGATACGCAGTATTTT. The gene calls are TRBV19 and TRBJ2-3; perhaps TRBD1 as D (5 bases). The CDR3 consists of 15 residues. Germline CDR1 LNHDA, CDR2 SQIVND (reference sequence). V lost 8 bases and J lost 2, with 17 bases in between.

The V call is TRBV21-1, the J call TRBJ2-2; the table's D call TRBD2 went unverified against the DNA. TRBV21-1 represents a pseudogene. This CDR3 comprises 19 residues. This chain's CDR3 is CASSRNPGLAGVNTGELFF. The CDR3 region has the DNA TGTGCCAGCAGCCGGAACCCCGGACTAGCGGGAGTCAACACCGGGGAGCTGTTTTTT.

V and J are TRBV10-1 and TRBJ2-1, with no clear D. Germline V lookup: CDR1 WNHNN, CDR2 SYGVQD (reference sequence). V dropped 2 bases and J dropped 7 bases, with 9 bases sitting between them. The CDR3 runs 13 residues. CDR3 region: CASSERTLNEQFF. The CDR3 region has the DNA TGCGCCAGCAGTGAGCGCACCTTGAATGAGCAGTTCTTC.

This chain joins TRBV18 and TRBJ2-7, with no clear D. The CDR3 covers 13 residues. Germline-derived CDR1 and CDR2 are KGHSH and LQKENI. V was clipped by 2 bases and J by 6 bases, with 11 bases between them. The CDR3, as DNA: TGTGCCAGCTCACCAACCCAGGAAGGCGAGCAGTACTTC. It codes for CASSPTQEGEQYF.

The chain couples TRBV28 to TRBJ1-2, with D maybe TRBD1 (6 bases). The ends were cut back, 3 bases at V and 1 base at J, with 15 bases in the middle. CDR1 is MDHEN, CDR2 SYDVKM, per germline. There are 16 residues in the CDR3. For the CDR3, the DNA is TGTGCCAGCAGTTTTCTAGGGGGACCAGATAACTATGGCTACACCTTC. Its translation is CASSFLGGPDNYGYTF.

This chain joins TRBV6-1 and TRBJ1-2, with D unresolved. Germline V CDR1 and CDR2: MNHNS, SASEGT. V was pared by 0 bases and J by 2 bases, with 1 base between. The CDR3 has 12 residues. The CDR3, as DNA: TGTGCCAGCAGTGAAGCAAACTATGGCTACACCTTC. This codes for CASSEANYGYTF.

This clone has more than one count but fewer than ten. The chain couples TRBV5-1 to TRBJ1-1, with 7 positions matching TRBD1. The CDR3 covers 15 residues. The J segment lost 2 bases and the V segment lost 4 bases, leaving 8 bases of the junction unmatched. Germline V gene sequence: CDR1 SGHRS, CDR2 YFSETQ. CDR3 sequence reads: CASSQRTGANTEAFF. In nucleotides, the CDR3 is TGCGCCAGCAGCCAGCGGACAGGAGCCAACACTGAAGCTTTCTTT.

The chain employs TRBV29-1 and TRBJ1-1; TRBD1 aligns across 8 bases. Germline trimming cut 2 bases from V and 5 bases from J; bases unmatched to any gene: 10. Germline values: CDR1 SQVTM, CDR2 ANQGSEA. This CDR3 has 15 amino acids. The CDR3 region is CSVEQGAGQGTEAFF. The CDR3 region has the DNA TGCAGCGTTGAACAGGGGGCCGGGCAAGGGACTGAAGCTTTCTTT.

The chain is built from TRBV27 and TRBJ1-5; 8 bases are shared with TRBD1. The CDR3 is 17 residues long. The V gene end was trimmed by 6 bases and the J gene end by 1 base; junction bases not matched to a gene: 11. CDR1 is MNHEY, CDR2 SMNVEV, per germline (reference sequence). In DNA, the CDR3 is TGTGCCAGCAGCCCAGCAGGGGGCCTGGGCAGCAATCAGCCCCAGCATTTT. Encoded protein: CASSPAGGLGSNQPQHF.